Below are 14 T cell receptor beta chains sequenced from a single sample in a study of post-analysis software for immune sequencing data. These receptors are not linked to any known antigen. Study-wide points: Four or five TRBV segments occurring more often in patients than controls included TRBV5-6, TRBV5-1 and TRBV20-1.

Unique molecular identifiers featured in each of the TCR beta cDNA libraries. TCRdb reprocessed the PCR reads via MiXCR and lists one record per CDR3 protein. The sample has about 800,000 distinct CDR3 sequences; 25% to 30% are singletons. The sample consisted of blood. The source is a girl between 5 and 17 years old with multiple sclerosis.

CDR3: CASSLVQREGQYF. The CDR3 coding sequence is TGTGCCAGCAGCTTAGTGCAGCGAGAAGGGCAGTACTTC. The chain joins TRBV7-2 to TRBJ2-5; D not resolved. The CDR3 loop spans 13 amino acids. Per the germline V gene, CDR1 is SGHTA and CDR2 is FQGNSA. V lost 1 base, J lost 11 bases, and 14 bases lay in between.

The chain combines TRBV5-1 with TRBJ2-1, with D unclear. The germline V gene has CDR1 SGHRS and CDR2 YFSETQ. V was cut by 0 bases and J by 9 bases, with 10 bases left in between. The CDR3 covers 13 residues. CDR3 residues: CASSLETRTEQFF. The CDR3 DNA sequence: TGCGCCAGCAGCTTGGAGACGAGGACTGAGCAGTTCTTC.

A few counts support this clonotype. The gene calls are TRBV4-1 and TRBJ1-2; D gene unclear. The CDR3 spans 14 residues. CDR1 MGHRA and CDR2 YSYEKL come from the germline V gene. V shed 0 bases and J shed 6 bases, with 11 bases lying between them. Written as DNA, the CDR3 is TGCGCCAGCAGCCAAGATATCCACACCAATGGCTACACCTTC. Protein product: CASSQDIHTNGYTF.

The genes are TRBV19 and TRBJ1-5; D is unresolved. This CDR3 has 17 residues. Looked up from germline, CDR1 is LNHDA and CDR2 is SQIVND (reference sequence). Trimming cost V 2 bases and J 2 bases, with 16 bases left between them. CDR3 loop: CASSINFRSEGNQPQHF. Here the CDR3 DNA reads TGTGCCAGTAGTATAAATTTCCGGTCTGAGGGCAATCAGCCCCAGCATTTT.

This clonotype was found a few times. The chain links TRBV10-3 to TRBJ2-4; D is ambiguous. The V gene lost 3 bases and the J gene lost 0 bases, with 12 bases spanning the gap. Per the germline V gene, CDR1 is ENHRY and CDR2 is SYGVKD. This CDR3 has 16 residues. CDR3 DNA sequence: TGTGCCATCAGTGACCCCCTTGGGTCAGCCAAAAACATTCAGTACTTC. Its protein is CAISDPLGSAKNIQYF.

The chain joins TRBV15 to TRBJ2-1; D possibly corresponds to TRBD2 (5 bases). V lost 4 bases and J lost 10, with 23 bases in between. The CDR3 extends over 16 amino acids. Germline loops: CDR1 LNHNV, CDR2 YYDKDF (reference sequence). The chain's CDR3 is CATSTQLRGKAGEQFF. CDR3 nucleotide sequence: TGTGCCACCAGCACCCAACTCCGGGGTAAGGCCGGGGAGCAGTTCTTC.

The CDR3 region has the DNA TGCAGCAAAGACTGGGACTGGGACTATGGCTACACCTTC. Translating it yields CSKDWDWDYGYTF. The J gene is TRBJ1-2, the V gene TRBV20-1; D possibly corresponds to TRBD1 (5 bases). The CDR3 totals 13 residues. Germline-derived CDR1 and CDR2 are DFQATT and SNEGSKA (reference sequence).

In this sample, this clonotype turned up a few times. The V gene is TRBV10-2, the J gene TRBJ1-5, with D possibly TRBD1 on 6 matching bases. From germline, CDR1 is WSHSY and CDR2 SAAADI. There are 15 residues in the CDR3. V was trimmed by 4 bases and J by 7 bases, leaving 17 bases between them. The CDR3 DNA follows: TGCGCCAGCAGTGCAACCTACAGGGTTGAGCAGCCCCAGCATTTT. It specifies CASSATYRVEQPQHF.

This clonotype has ten or more counts. J is TRBJ1-2 and V is TRBV10-3; D is undetermined. Germline V gene lookup returns CDR1 ENHRY and CDR2 SYGVKD. This CDR3 is built from 12 residues. Between the trimmed V and J ends, which lost 3 bases and 4 bases, there was a span of 6 bases. The CDR3 is CAISDGRYGYTF. The CDR3 DNA follows: TGTGCCATCAGTGACGGGCGCTATGGCTACACCTTC.

V usage is TRBV20-1 and J usage is TRBJ2-2; no firm D call. Per germline, CDR1 DFQATT and CDR2 SNEGSKA (reference sequence). With 3 bases removed from V and 0 bases from J, the gap between germline ends came to 14 bases. The CDR3 spans 16 residues. CDR3 residues: CSARAPRATNTGELFF. The DNA for the CDR3 is TGCAGTGCTAGGGCCCCCCGCGCGACGAACACCGGGGAGCTGTTTTTT.

The chain links TRBV5-1 to TRBJ2-5, with 11 bases fitting TRBD2. Unmatched junction bases numbered 8, after V lost 0 bases and J lost 4 bases. The length of the CDR3 is 17 residues. The germline gives CDR1 SGHRS, CDR2 YFSETQ. CDR3: CASSLGIAGGPLETQYF. CDR3 coding DNA: TGCGCCAGCAGCTTGGGTATAGCGGGAGGGCCGCTAGAGACCCAGTACTTC. The whole variable domain, filled in from reference TRBV5-1 and TRBJ2-5, reads KAGVTQTPRYLIKTRGQQVTLSCSPISGHRSVSWYQQTPGQGLQFLFEYFSETQRNKGNFPGRFSGRQFSNSRSEMNVSTLELGDSALYLCASSLGIAGGPLETQYFGPGTRLLVL.

There are a few counts of this clonotype. The V and J genes are TRBV20-1 and TRBJ2-1; TRBD2 aligns across 10 bases. CDR1 DFQATT and CDR2 SNEGSKA come from the germline V gene (reference sequence). The CDR3 loop spans 13 amino acids. V trimming: 5 bases; J trimming: 9 bases; junction bases outside the gene matches: 7. CDR3 protein: CSAARAGGSEQFF. Written as DNA, the CDR3 is TGCAGTGCTGCACGAGCGGGAGGGTCTGAGCAGTTCTTC.

This clonotype was detected only a few times. The chain has TRBV7-2 and TRBJ2-3; no firm D call. With 1 base removed from V and 0 bases from J, the gap between germline ends came to 14 bases. CDR3 size: 17 residues. Germline CDR1 SGHTA, CDR2 FQGNSA. CDR3 in amino acids: CASSLEFGMGSTDTQYF. The CDR3 nucleotides read TGTGCCAGCAGCTTAGAGTTCGGTATGGGGAGCACAGATACGCAGTATTTT.

The V gene is TRBV6-5, the J gene TRBJ2-4, with D hard to call. CDR1 and CDR2 from the germline V gene are MNHEY and SVGAGI. The CDR3 covers 15 residues. The V and J ends lost 4 bases and 0 bases respectively, with 10 bases between them. The CDR3 DNA reads TGTGCCAGCAGTTCCCCCTATGGAGCCAAAAACATTCAGTACTTC. This gives the protein CASSSPYGAKNIQYF.